This T cell receptor (beta chain) was sequenced for a study of Ad26.COV2.S vaccination and SARS-CoV-2 variants. Study at large: Participant was drawn from the COV1001 Ad26.COV2.S trial arm. Ad26.COV2.S, an intramuscular injection, was given once or twice 56 days apart. Study-level findings and limits: Recipients of vaccine and of placebo showed similar breadth of their non-spike TCR repertoires.

Libraries were prepared by immunoSEQ multiplex PCR; TCRdb keeps only in-frame clonotypes and omits some of them. The sample lists about 320,000 clones; under 90% were seen once. As for this clone: Its antigen remains unidentified.

V lost 6 bases and J lost 3, with 12 bases in between. The germline CDR1 and CDR2 sequences are MNHEY and SVGAGI. The CDR3 runs to 13 residues. Described treatment: around 19 received Ad26.COV2.S at low or high dose, single or two shots; five or six received placebo; per-sample allocation not given. Vaccine and placebo recipients were sampled on day 63 after the first injection. An 18-55-year-old adult in Boston served as donor. This specimen consisted of peripheral blood, obtained in a trial of Ad26.COV2.S vaccine versus placebo. The clonotype comes from a person aged 18-60 years who received the Ad26.COV2.S COVID-19 vaccine or a placebo. The chain recombines TRBV6-5 with TRBJ2-7; D perhaps matches TRBD2 (5 bases). Here the CDR3 DNA reads TGTGCCAGCAGAAAAGGACTGGTCTACGAGCAGTACTTC. Protein sequence: CASRKGLVYEQYF.